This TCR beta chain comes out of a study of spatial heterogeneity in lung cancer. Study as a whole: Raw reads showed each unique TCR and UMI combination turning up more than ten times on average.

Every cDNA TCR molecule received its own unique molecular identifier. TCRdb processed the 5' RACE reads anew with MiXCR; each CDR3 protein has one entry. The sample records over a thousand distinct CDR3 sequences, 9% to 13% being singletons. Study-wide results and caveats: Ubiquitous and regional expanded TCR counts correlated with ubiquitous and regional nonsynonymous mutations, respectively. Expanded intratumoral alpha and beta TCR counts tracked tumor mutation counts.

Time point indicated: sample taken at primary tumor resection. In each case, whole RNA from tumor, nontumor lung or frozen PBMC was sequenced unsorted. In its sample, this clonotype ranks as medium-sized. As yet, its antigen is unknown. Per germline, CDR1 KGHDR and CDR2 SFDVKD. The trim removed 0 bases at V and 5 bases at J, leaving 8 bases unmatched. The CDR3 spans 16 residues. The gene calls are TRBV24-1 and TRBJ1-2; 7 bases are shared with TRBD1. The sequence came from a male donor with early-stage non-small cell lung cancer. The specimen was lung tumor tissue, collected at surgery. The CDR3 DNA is TGTGCCACCAGTGATTTGTACAGGGGAACGTCGTATGGCTACACCTTC. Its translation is CATSDLYRGTSYGYTF.